This is a list of T cell receptor beta chains from one sample in a study of shared clonotypes between healthy human individuals. Method: immunoSEQ multiplex PCR; TCRdb's copy keeps in-frame clones and lacks some. The sample gives roughly 1 million clones, roughly 74% of which show up once; 0.5% to 0.6% is in the top ten. The specimen sequenced was memory CD4+ T cells from PBMCs. The receptor set was obtained from a man between 18 and 29 years old in good health. Some clones in this sample may be carry-over from other donors' samples. CDR3s include the opening cysteine and the closing phenylalanine or tryptophan. The D gene is left open where the match is weak. The size entry is marked missing in some rows and otherwise reads once, few, many or a size class.

>.|TRBD2|18|TRBJ2-1|TRBV7-2
TGTGCCAGCAGCCAGCCCCGGACTAGCGGGAGTCAGCGCAATGAGCAGTTCTTC
CASSQPRTSGSQRNEQFF
>.|TRBD1|15|TRBJ2-7|TRBV5-1
TGCGCCAGCAGACGCGGACAGGGGGCGGACTACGAGCAGTACTTC
CASRRGQGADYEQYF
>.|.|13|TRBJ2-5|TRBV4-2
TGTGCCAGCAGCCAACCTAGCGAGGAGACCCAGTACTTC
CASSQPSEETQYF
>.|.|13|TRBJ1-2|TRBV6-1
TGTGCCAGCAGTACCGGGCCGAGCTATGGCTACACCTTC
CASSTGPSYGYTF
>.|.|15|TRBJ1-1|TRBV6-1
TGTGCCAGCAGTAAAACAGGGCTCGTAGGGACTGAAGCTTTCTTT
CASSKTGLVGTEAFF
>once|.|14|TRBJ1-2|TRBV6-6
TGTGCCAGCAGTTACTCGGGGGAGCCCTATGGCTACACCTTC
CASSYSGEPYGYTF
>.|.|15|TRBJ1-1|TRBV5-4
TGTGCCAGCAGCTTTAGGGGGGGCTTGAACACTGAAGCTTTCTTT
CASSFRGGLNTEAFF
>.|TRBD2|15|TRBJ2-1|TRBV4-2
TGTGCCAGCAGCAAAAGCGGGGGAATCTACAATGAGCAGTTCTTC
CASSKSGGIYNEQFF
>.|.|14|TRBJ2-1|TRBV6-1
TGTGCCAGCAGTGAAGATAGGGACCAAGATGAGCAGTTCTTC
CASSEDRDQDEQFF
>.|.|12|TRBJ2-2|TRBV21-1
TGTGCCAGCAGCAAAAAGTCCGGGGAGCTGTTTTTT
CASSKKSGELFF
>.|.|16|TRBJ2-7|TRBV5-6
TGTGCCAGCAGCTTGGCATCTGGCAGGGCAACCGACGAGCAGTACTTC
CASSLASGRATDEQYF
>.|.|14|TRBJ1-3|TRBV11-2
TGTGCCAGCAGCCCCGACAACGGGCGAAACACCATATATTTT
CASSPDNGRNTIYF
>once|.|14|TRBJ2-5|TRBV4-1
TGCGCCAGCAGCCAAGATACATACCAAGAGACCCAGTACTTC
CASSQDTYQETQYF
>.|.|15|TRBJ2-3|TRBV7-9
TGTGCCAGCAGCTTAGTTGGGGACAGCACAGATACGCAGTATTTT
CASSLVGDSTDTQYF
>.|TRBD1|15|TRBJ1-1|TRBV6-4
TGTGCCAGCAGTGACTCTATTACTCGGACAGGGGGGGCTTTCTTT
CASSDSITRTGGAFF
>.|TRBD1|14|TRBJ2-7|TRBV9
TGTGCCAGCAGCCTACGACAGGGAGTGGGGGAGCAGTACTTC
CASSLRQGVGEQYF
>.|.|15|TRBJ1-3|TRBV7-2
TGTGCCAGCAGCTTAACGACTCGCTCTGGAAACACCATATATTTT
CASSLTTRSGNTIYF
>.|TRBD1|17|TRBJ1-1|TRBV7-3
TGTGCCAGCAGCTTATCCATTACCGGGACAGCGAACACTGAAGCTTTCTTT
CASSLSITGTANTEAFF
>.|.|15|TRBJ1-2|TRBV6-5
TGTGCCAGCAGTTACTCCGGGCAGGGCCGGTATGGCTACACCTTC
CASSYSGQGRYGYTF
>.|TRBD2|16|TRBJ2-1|TRBV9
TGTGCCAGCAGCTCCCAAGCGGGAGTAGCCTACAATGAGCAGTTCTTC
CASSSQAGVAYNEQFF
>.|.|12|TRBJ2-7|TRBV29-1
TGCAGCGTTAACCTAGGGTGCTACGAGCAGTACTTC
CSVNLGCYEQYF
>.|.|12|TRBJ2-7|TRBV7-9
TGTGCCAGCAGCTTAGCGGGGCACGAGCAGTACTTC
CASSLAGHEQYF
>.|.|17|TRBJ2-2|TRBV19
TGTGCCAGTAGTCCTCCCCGGGTGGGGGGGCCTTCCGGGGAGCTGTTTTTT
CASSPPRVGGPSGELFF
>.|.|14|TRBJ2-7|TRBV11-2
TGTGCCAGCAGCTTAGCGGGTATGTTTTACGAGCAGTACTTC
CASSLAGMFYEQYF
>.|TRBD1|15|TRBJ1-4|TRBV25-1
TGTGCCAGCAGTGTAGGTGGTACAGGGGGGGAAAAACTGTTTTTT
CASSVGGTGGEKLFF